One T cell receptor (beta chain) is described in this entry. This sample was included in a study of CD8 T cells in Susac syndrome. RNA, at 0.5 to 1 ug, was reverse transcribed with random hexamers. TCR beta CDR3 was amplified by immunoSEQ covering 54 Vbeta and 13 Jbeta. TCRdb passed the immunoSEQ multiplex PCR reads through MiXCR, listing each CDR3 protein once. The table shows around 130,000 distinct CDR3 sequences, with more than 90% occurring only once. Negative magnetic isolation gave CD8+ and CD4+ cells; FACS enriched CD8+ TEMRA. Trimming removed 3 bases at V and 5 bases at J, with 14 bases between. The CDR3 contains 14 residues. Germline V lookup: CDR1 SGHRS, CDR2 YFSETQ.

This sequence originates from a human donor in good health. Sequenced: CD4+ T cells from PBMCs. V usage is TRBV5-1 and J usage is TRBJ2-5; D is uncertain. CDR3 amino acids: CASSYGSIGETQYF. The CDR3 DNA reads TGCGCCAGCAGCTACGGGTCCATAGGTGAGACCCAGTACTTC.